What follows are 27 T cell receptor beta chains derived from one specimen sequenced in a study of T cell responses to AZD1222 COVID-19 vaccine. Method: immunoSEQ multiplex PCR; TCRdb's copy keeps in-frame clones and lacks some. The sample lists under 130,000 clones, 89% seen once, with roughly two fifths in the top ten. The starting material was peripheral blood, obtained 28 days after the second AZD1222 dose. The receptors shown here come from an adult who received the AZD1222 COVID-19 vaccine.

This clone has a single count. This chain uses TRBV27 with TRBJ1-6; D is unclear. V was trimmed by 3 bases and J by 7 bases, leaving 13 bases between them. Germline V CDR1 and CDR2: MNHEY, SMNVEV (reference sequence). This CDR3 has 15 residues. The DNA of the CDR3 is TGTGCCAGCAGTTTGAGGGCCCCCTGGAATTCACCCCTCCACTTT. This codes for CASSLRAPWNSPLHF.

The chain employs TRBV27 and TRBJ2-7, with 7 bases matching TRBD1. This CDR3 is built from 17 residues. The V gene end was trimmed by 9 bases and the J gene end by 0 bases; junction bases not matched to a gene: 17. Looked up from germline, CDR1 is MNHEY and CDR2 is SMNVEV (reference sequence). The CDR3 nucleotides read TGTGCCAGAACCCAAGGGGGCGCAGCCCCCTCCTCCTACGAGCAGTACTTC. As protein: CARTQGGAAPSSYEQYF.

In the case of this clone: The DNA is left out, because the CDR3 cannot be placed on it with certainty; the CDR3 is given as TCRdb lists it. The chain uses TRBV3-1 (or the pseudogene TRBV3-2) and TRBJ2-2; the table's D gene call, TRBD1, was not cross checked with the DNA. Germline values: CDR1 LGHDT, CDR2 YNNKEL (reference sequence). The CDR3 totals 17 residues, both ends included. The CDR3 loop reads CASSPPGQGTTPGSCFF.

The V call is TRBV28, the J call TRBJ1-2; D uncertain. In germline, CDR1 is MDHEN, CDR2 SYDVKM. The CDR3 totals 13 residues. V was shortened by 3 bases and J by 8 bases, with 13 bases between the two germline ends. CDR3: CASSLGVQGGYTF. CDR3 nucleotide sequence: TGTGCCAGCAGTTTGGGAGTTCAAGGGGGCTACACCTTC.

The chain carries TRBV12-2 and TRBJ1-1. TRBV12-2 is a known pseudogene. The CDR3 is 20 residues long. The CDR3 loop is CASRLEVTLPSWDFDTEAFF. The CDR3 DNA reads as TGTGCAAGTCGCTTAGAAGTGACCCTTCCATCCTGGGACTTTGACACTGAAGCTTTCTTT.

This clone was detected once. The chain links TRBV30 to TRBJ2-1; D is perhaps TRBD2 (6 bases). Germline CDR1 and CDR2: GTSNPN and SVGIG (reference sequence). V gave up 1 base and J gave up 0 bases, with 22 bases separating them. CDR3 size: 19 residues. The CDR3 reads CAWSATRTTSSRSYNEQFF. The CDR3 DNA sequence: TGTGCCTGGAGTGCTACCCGAACGACTAGTTCCCGCTCCTACAATGAGCAGTTCTTC.

This chain connects TRBV5-1 to TRBJ2-7; D is possibly TRBD2 (6 bases). The germline CDR1 and CDR2 sequences are SGHRS and YFSETQ. V was pared by 0 bases and J by 3 bases, with 22 bases between. The CDR3 is 18 residues long. The CDR3 sequence is CASSLGPASPPGDYEQYF. The CDR3, as DNA: TGCGCCAGCAGCTTGGGACCTGCCTCCCCCCCGGGAGACTACGAGCAGTACTTC.

The chain recombines TRBV5-4 with TRBJ2-1, with D hard to call. The germline gives CDR1 SGHNT, CDR2 YYREEE (reference sequence). This CDR3 region has 14 residues. V was clipped by 1 base and J by 0 bases, with 5 bases between them. As DNA, the CDR3 is TGTGCCAGCAGCTTGATAAGCTCCTACAATGAGCAGTTCTTC. This sequence encodes CASSLISSYNEQFF.

This chain connects TRBV7-7 to TRBJ2-5; perhaps TRBD1 as D (8 bases). The germline CDR1 and CDR2 sequences are SSHAT and FNYEAQ (reference sequence). The CDR3 runs 15 residues. Trimming removed 3 bases from V and 5 bases from J, with 16 bases in between. In nucleotides, the CDR3 is TGTGCCAGCAGCTTCGGACAGGGAGGGACGGAGACCCAGTACTTC. Protein: CASSFGQGGTETQYF.

J is TRBJ2-5 and V is TRBV19; no clear D. There are 15 residues in the CDR3. In germline, CDR1 is LNHDA, CDR2 SQIVND (reference sequence). V was trimmed by 4 bases and J by 0 bases, leaving 12 bases between them. In DNA, the CDR3 is TGTGCCAGTAGTAGTCTGGGGATTTACCAAGAGACCCAGTACTTC. Protein product: CASSSLGIYQETQYF.

This rearrangement joins TRBV5-5 to TRBJ1-2; D is unclear. The CDR3 totals 12 residues. Per the germline V gene, CDR1 is SGHKS and CDR2 is YYEKEE (reference sequence). V was pared by 0 bases and J by 2 bases, with 2 bases between. CDR3 sequence reads: CASSLDNYGYTF. The CDR3 coding sequence is TGTGCCAGCAGCTTGGACAACTATGGCTACACCTTC.

The rearrangement links TRBV30 to TRBJ1-1, with 7 bases identical to TRBD1. CDR1 GTSNPN and CDR2 SVGIG come from the germline V gene (reference sequence). This CDR3 comprises 13 residues. Losses at the gene ends were 0 bases for V and 4 bases for J; bases not matched to a gene: 2. CDR3 sequence (DNA): TGTGCCTGGAGTGTGACAGGGTCCACTGAAGCTTTCTTT. Protein product: CAWSVTGSTEAFF.

The rearrangement links TRBV28 to TRBJ2-1; D is possibly TRBD1 or TRBD2 (5 bases each). The CDR3 consists of 14 residues. Germline V gene lookup returns CDR1 MDHEN and CDR2 SYDVKM. V lost 5 bases and J 9 bases, leaving 17 bases between the germline ends. CDR3 sequence (DNA): TGTGCCAGCAGTCCCCCATTTGGGGGACGTGAGCAGTTCTTC. It translates to CASSPPFGGREQFF.

The chain combines TRBV7-2 with TRBJ2-3, with D possibly being TRBD1 (6 bases). V lost 1 base and J lost 3, with 11 bases in between. The CDR3 totals 15 residues. CDR1 is SGHTA and CDR2 is FQGNSA in the germline V gene. The CDR3 is CASSLDRVSTDTQYF. Written as DNA, the CDR3 is TGTGCCAGCAGCTTAGACAGGGTCTCTACAGATACGCAGTATTTT.

The gene calls are TRBV7-9 and TRBJ2-1; 12 nucleotides match TRBD1. This CDR3 region has 16 residues. Germline V gives CDR1 SEHNR, CDR2 FQNEAQ (reference sequence). CDR3 amino acids: CATLKAGQGAGNEQFF. The CDR3 DNA reads as TGTGCGACTCTAAAAGCGGGACAGGGGGCTGGGAATGAGCAGTTCTTC.

The chain employs TRBV7-2 and TRBJ2-5, with TRBD2 identical over 7 bases. The CDR3 consists of 15 residues. The ends lost 5 bases at V and 1 base at J; junction bases unmatched: 7. CDR1 is SGHTA, CDR2 FQGNSA, per germline. CDR3 region: CASSLVWTSQETQYF. In DNA, the CDR3 is TGTGCCAGCAGCCTGGTCTGGACTAGCCAAGAGACCCAGTACTTC.

This chain connects TRBV5-1 to TRBJ2-7; 8 positions agree with TRBD1. CDR3 size: 15 residues. Per the germline V gene, CDR1 is SGHRS and CDR2 is YFSETQ. The ends lost 4 bases at V and 2 bases at J; junction bases unmatched: 8. The CDR3 DNA reads TGCGCCAGCAGCAGATTGGGGACAGGTACCTACGAGCAGTACTTC. Amino acid sequence: CASSRLGTGTYEQYF.

The chain joins TRBV5-1 to TRBJ2-7; D perhaps matches TRBD2 (6 bases). CDR3 length equals 15 residues. Trimming pared 4 bases from V and 1 base from J, leaving 15 bases between. Germline CDR1 SGHRS, CDR2 YFSETQ. The CDR3 DNA sequence: TGCGCCAGCAGCCCCTGGGGCGGGGAATCCTACGAGCAGTACTTC. This codes for CASSPWGGESYEQYF.

This chain uses TRBV30 with TRBJ2-7; 8 nucleotides agree with TRBD2. Per the germline V gene, CDR1 is GTSNPN and CDR2 is SVGIG (reference sequence). V gave up 3 bases and J gave up 5 bases; unmatched junction bases: 6. The CDR3 totals 13 residues. In DNA, the CDR3 is TGTGCCTGGAGCCCCGGGGGGGCGGACGAGCAGTACTTC. Translated, it gives CAWSPGGADEQYF. Full variable domain (outside the CDR3, taken from reference TRBV30 and TRBJ2-7): SQTIHQWPATLVQPVGSPLSLECTVEGTSNPNLYWYRQAAGRGLQLLFYSVGIGQISSEVPQNLSASRPQDRQFILSSKKLLLSDSGFYLCAWSPGGADEQYFGPGTRLTVT.

The chain couples TRBV5-3 to TRBJ1-5; D is unclear. TRBV5-3 is an ORF, and what it does is uncertain. This CDR3 has 16 residues. Trimming shortened V by 2 bases and J by 2 bases, and 14 bases separated the two germline ends. The CDR3 sequence: CARSLTDPWGNQPQHF. The CDR3, as DNA: TGTGCCAGAAGCTTAACGGACCCTTGGGGCAATCAGCCCCAGCATTTT.

V and J are TRBV28 and TRBJ2-7, with unresolved D. V lost 3 bases and J lost 2, with 29 bases in between. The CDR3 is made up of 20 amino acids. Germline values: CDR1 MDHEN, CDR2 SYDVKM. For the CDR3, the DNA is TGTGCCAGCAGTTTTCCTCTCAGGCAGCCGAACTCCCCCTTACCCTACGAGCAGTACTTC. Translation gives CASSFPLRQPNSPLPYEQYF.

J is TRBJ2-1 and V is TRBV6-2 or TRBV6-3, with 9 bases lining up with TRBD2. CDR1 is MNHEY and CDR2 is SVGEGT in the germline V gene. This CDR3 region has 20 residues. J gave up 4 bases and V 2 bases, and 18 bases lay outside the gene matches. The CDR3 DNA reads as TGTGCCAGCAGTTACCCGGCGGCTAGCGGGACCGGAGGGATTTACAATGAGCAGTTCTTC. Amino acid sequence: CASSYPAASGTGGIYNEQFF.

The rearrangement uses TRBV7-9 and TRBJ1-3; D remains ambiguous. Germline assignment: CDR1 SEHNR and CDR2 FQNEAQ (reference sequence). The CDR3 totals 13 residues. Trimming removed 10 bases from V and 6 bases from J, with 16 bases in between. CDR3 DNA sequence: TGTGCCATCCCGCGGTTGCAGTCAAACACCATATATTTT. Translated, it gives CAIPRLQSNTIYF.

J is TRBJ1-4 and V is TRBV27, with 9 bases aligning to TRBD1. The CDR3 extends over 15 amino acids. V shed 6 bases, J shed 6 bases, and the junction held 8 bases outside the gene matches. The germline CDR1 and CDR2 sequences are MNHEY and SMNVEV (reference sequence). CDR3 nucleotide sequence: TGTGCCAGCAGGCAACAGGGGGCGGGGGATGAAAAACTGTTTTTT. Translated: CASRQQGAGDEKLFF.

CDR3 protein: CSGGVETQYF. The CDR3 region has the DNA TGCAGCGGAGGGGTAGAGACCCAGTACTTC. The V and J genes are TRBV29-1 and TRBJ2-5, with D tentatively TRBD1 or TRBD2 (5 bases each). Trimming took off 7 bases at V and 4 bases at J, with 7 bases between the two ends. The CDR3 is made up of 10 amino acids. Germline-derived CDR1 and CDR2 are SQVTM and ANQGSEA. Combining the CDR3 with reference TRBV29-1 and TRBJ2-5 gives the whole variable domain SAVISQKPSRDICQRGTSLTIQCQVDSQVTMMFWYRQQPGQSLTLIATANQGSEATYESGFVIDKFPISRPNLTFSTLTVSNMSPEDSSIYLCSGGVETQYFGPGTRLLVL.

The V and J genes are TRBV28 and TRBJ2-7; 12 positions match TRBD2. The CDR3 contains 14 residues. Trimming took 8 bases from V and 3 from J; bases not matched to a gene: 5. Looked up from germline, CDR1 is MDHEN and CDR2 is SYDVKM. The CDR3 region has the DNA TGTGCCAGCGGCCTAGCGGGAGGGTACTACGAGCAGTACTTC. It translates to CASGLAGGYYEQYF.

V and J are TRBV30 and TRBJ2-1; D is ambiguous. V was shortened by 3 bases and J by 5 bases, with 8 bases between the two germline ends. The CDR3 is 12 amino acids. Germline-derived CDR1 and CDR2 are GTSNPN and SVGIG (reference sequence). The CDR3: CAWSPLDNEQFF. The DNA of the CDR3 is TGTGCCTGGAGCCCTCTGGACAATGAGCAGTTCTTC.